A selection of T cell receptor beta chains follows, all from one sample in a study of T cells in Graves' hyperthyroidism and ophthalmopathy. Via MiXCR, TCRdb re-called the multiplex PCR reads, giving one row per CDR3 protein. Of hundreds of thousands of distinct CDR3 sequences listed, 35% are singletons. Input material: blood. These receptors all stem from a woman in her 40s with Graves' hyperthyroidism. Each CDR3 is given with its conserved first and last residue. The order of the fields is V gene, D gene, J gene, clone size, CDR3 DNA, CDR3 protein. A D gene is named only where the DNA matches it firmly. Rows give clone size only sometimes, using once, few, many, or a class for an expanded clone.

V: TRBV24-1
D: TRBD1
J: TRBJ1-2
size: many
DNA: TGTGCCACCAGTGACTCTTCAGGGGGTCGTCAGGGTGGCTACACCTTC
CDR3: CATSDSSGGRQGGYTF

V: TRBV12-5
D: TRBD1
J: TRBJ1-1
size: -
DNA: TGTGCTAGTGGTCCCGGGACAGGGGAGGGGAACACTGAAGCTTTCTTT
CDR3: CASGPGTGEGNTEAFF

V: TRBV29-1
D: -
J: TRBJ1-3
size: -
DNA: TGCAGCGTTGAAGAGTTGCGCGGAAACACCATATATTTT
CDR3: CSVEELRGNTIYF

V: TRBV5-1
D: TRBD1
J: TRBJ2-2
size: -
DNA: TGCGCCAGCAGCTTGGCCCAGGGGGCAGGTGGTGGGGAGCTGTTTTTT
CDR3: CASSLAQGAGGGELFF

V: TRBV6-6
D: -
J: TRBJ1-3
size: -
DNA: TGTGCCAGCAGTTCCCCGGTTGATGGAAACACCATATATTTT
CDR3: CASSSPVDGNTIYF

V: TRBV12-3/TRBV12-4
D: TRBD1
J: TRBJ1-1
size: few
DNA: TGTGCCATGAACAGGGGAGGGGCGGACACTGAAGCTTTCTTT
CDR3: CAMNRGGADTEAFF

V: TRBV7-4
D: -
J: TRBJ1-4
size: many
DNA: TGTGCCAGCAGCTTAGAACCACCGATGGAGAACAAAACCCGGACAGCAACTAATGAAAAACTGTTTTTT
CDR3: CASSLEPPMENKTRTATNEKLFF

V: TRBV12-3/TRBV12-4
D: TRBD1
J: TRBJ2-5
size: many
DNA: TGTGCCAGCAGTCCGGGACAGGGGTCGGAGACCCAGTACTTC
CDR3: CASSPGQGSETQYF

V: TRBV15
D: TRBD1
J: TRBJ2-7
size: -
DNA: TGTGCCACCAGCTTAGATCAGGGGGCCTACGAGCAGTACTTC
CDR3: CATSLDQGAYEQYF

V: TRBV29-1
D: TRBD1
J: TRBJ2-3
size: -
DNA: TGCAGCGTTGAACCCGTTACAGGGGCAGATACGCAGTATTTT
CDR3: CSVEPVTGADTQYF

V: TRBV29-1
D: -
J: TRBJ1-1
size: many
DNA: TGCAGCGCGCAACCGAGGGGCAGCAACACTGAAGCTTTCTTT
CDR3: CSAQPRGSNTEAFF

V: TRBV29-1
D: TRBD2
J: TRBJ2-3
size: few
DNA: TGCAGCGTCGATGGGACTAGCGGGGGGAGGGGCACAGATACGCAGTATTTT
CDR3: CSVDGTSGGRGTDTQYF

V: TRBV12-3/TRBV12-4
D: TRBD1
J: TRBJ1-4
size: -
DNA: TGTGCCAGCAGTTGGGGGACAGGGGGTGAAAAACTGTTTTTT
CDR3: CASSWGTGGEKLFF

V: TRBV12-3/TRBV12-4
D: -
J: TRBJ1-2
size: many
DNA: TGTGCCAGCAGCCCGCGTTCCTTC
CDR3: CASSPRSF

V: TRBV10-3
D: -
J: TRBJ1-5
size: -
DNA: TGTGCCATCAGTGGGGGGGGGCGCGGACAGCCCCAGCATTTT
CDR3: CAISGGGRGQPQHF

V: TRBV12-3/TRBV12-4
D: -
J: TRBJ1-5
size: few
DNA: TGTGCCAGCAGCCGCTCGGGAGGGAGTAGCAATCAGCCCCAGCATTTT
CDR3: CASSRSGGSSNQPQHF

V: TRBV7-9
D: TRBD1
J: TRBJ1-1
size: many
DNA: TGTGCCAGCAGCTTAGCAGACAGGGGGAACACTGAAGCTTTCTTT
CDR3: CASSLADRGNTEAFF

V: TRBV6-1
D: -
J: TRBJ1-3
size: -
DNA: TGTGCCAGCAGGGAATACGGCGGCACCATATATTTT
CDR3: CASREYGGTIYF

V: TRBV7-9
D: -
J: TRBJ1-2
size: -
DNA: TGTGCCAGCAGCTTAGACAGGAATACCAACTATGGCTACACCTTC
CDR3: CASSLDRNTNYGYTF

V: TRBV20-1
D: -
J: TRBJ2-5
size: many
DNA: TGCAGTGCTAGAGATCATGCAGGGGCCCAGTACTTC
CDR3: CSARDHAGAQYF

V: TRBV2
D: -
J: TRBJ2-5
size: once
DNA: TGTGCCAGCAGTCGGACTCCCGATACGCAGTACTTC
CDR3: CASSRTPDTQYF